This is a list of T cell receptor beta chains from one sample in a study of blood T cell repertoires in COVID-19. The method was immunoSEQ multiplex PCR; TCRdb's version includes in-frame clones alone and lacks a portion of them. The data contain approximately 190,000 clones, about 86% of them singletons. The sequencing input was peripheral blood. These receptors originate from a man under 40 with active or convalescent COVID-19. Both conserved end residues are part of each CDR3. A D gene is named only where the DNA matches it firmly. Clone size is stated in some rows and not others, as once, few, many or a class when expanded.

D gene: NA; clone size: NA; J gene: TRBJ1-4; CDR3 length: 15; V gene: TRBV19; CDR3 protein: CASSIQGSTNEKLFF; CDR3 DNA: TGTGCCAGTAGTATCCAGGGGTCAACTAATGAAAAACTGTTTTTT
D gene: TRBD1; clone size: NA; J gene: TRBJ1-6; CDR3 length: 15; V gene: TRBV5-4; CDR3 protein: CASSEDRGYNSPLHF; CDR3 DNA: TGTGCCAGCAGCGAAGACAGGGGTTATAATTCACCCCTCCACTTT
D gene: TRBD1; clone size: NA; J gene: TRBJ1-1; CDR3 length: 15; V gene: TRBV7-9; CDR3 protein: CASSSGQVSNTEAFF; CDR3 DNA: TGTGCCAGCAGCTCCGGACAGGTATCGAACACTGAAGCTTTCTTT
D gene: NA; clone size: NA; J gene: TRBJ1-4; CDR3 length: 16; V gene: TRBV19; CDR3 protein: CATKSGDSRTNEKLFF; CDR3 DNA: TGTGCCACCAAGTCCGGGGACTCCCGAACTAATGAAAAACTGTTTTTT
D gene: TRBD1; clone size: NA; J gene: TRBJ2-7; CDR3 length: 18; V gene: TRBV12-5; CDR3 protein: CASGLGPAVGQGTYEQYF; CDR3 DNA: TGTGCTAGTGGTTTGGGGCCTGCAGTGGGACAGGGTACCTACGAGCAGTACTTC
D gene: NA; clone size: NA; J gene: TRBJ1-1; CDR3 length: 13; V gene: TRBV2; CDR3 protein: CASSVPGVTEAFF; CDR3 DNA: TGTGCCAGCAGTGTCCCAGGGGTCACTGAAGCTTTCTTT
D gene: NA; clone size: NA; J gene: TRBJ2-3; CDR3 length: 17; V gene: TRBV6-1; CDR3 protein: CASSEYIPGRAADTQYF; CDR3 DNA: TGTGCCAGCAGTGAATATATCCCGGGCAGGGCGGCAGATACGCAGTATTTT
D gene: TRBD1; clone size: NA; J gene: TRBJ1-4; CDR3 length: 16; V gene: TRBV14; CDR3 protein: CASSRRDRGSNEKLFF; CDR3 DNA: TGTGCCAGCAGCCGACGTGACAGGGGGTCTAATGAAAAACTGTTTTTT
D gene: TRBD2; clone size: NA; J gene: TRBJ2-2; CDR3 length: 18; V gene: TRBV4-1; CDR3 protein: CASSRKTSGGAGGGELFF; CDR3 DNA: TGCGCCAGCAGCCGAAAGACTAGCGGGGGCGCCGGTGGCGGGGAGCTGTTTTTT
D gene: TRBD1; clone size: NA; J gene: TRBJ2-4; CDR3 length: 16; V gene: TRBV28; CDR3 protein: CASSYGQGWAKNIQYF; CDR3 DNA: TGTGCCAGCAGTTACGGACAGGGGTGGGCCAAAAACATTCAGTACTTC
D gene: NA; clone size: NA; J gene: TRBJ1-4; CDR3 length: 16; V gene: TRBV19; CDR3 protein: CASSIGLQGWEEKLFF; CDR3 DNA: TGTGCCAGTAGTATAGGTCTACAGGGATGGGAGGAAAAACTGTTTTTT
D gene: NA; clone size: NA; J gene: TRBJ1-1; CDR3 length: 13; V gene: TRBV4-1; CDR3 protein: CASSPETNTEAFF; CDR3 DNA: TGCGCCAGCAGCCCAGAGACTAACACTGAAGCTTTCTTT
D gene: NA; clone size: NA; J gene: TRBJ2-3; CDR3 length: 18; V gene: TRBV7-2; CDR3 protein: CASSLVWLAGLLTDTQYF; CDR3 DNA: TGTGCCAGCAGCTTAGTGTGGCTGGCGGGGTTACTGACAGATACGCAGTATTTT
D gene: NA; clone size: NA; J gene: TRBJ1-2; CDR3 length: 11; V gene: TRBV20-1; CDR3 protein: CSADQGHGYTF; CDR3 DNA: TGCAGTGCTGATCAGGGTCATGGCTACACCTTC
D gene: TRBD1; clone size: few; J gene: TRBJ1-3; CDR3 length: 16; V gene: TRBV5-4; CDR3 protein: CASSKTGGASGNTIYF; CDR3 DNA: TGTGCCAGCAGCAAAACAGGGGGCGCTTCTGGAAACACCATATATTTT
D gene: TRBD1; clone size: few; J gene: TRBJ1-5; CDR3 length: 15; V gene: TRBV19; CDR3 protein: CASSRETGGGQPQHF; CDR3 DNA: TGTGCCAGTAGTAGGGAGACAGGGGGCGGTCAGCCCCAGCATTTT
D gene: NA; clone size: NA; J gene: TRBJ1-5; CDR3 length: 13; V gene: TRBV9; CDR3 protein: CASSVGRDQPQHF; CDR3 DNA: TGTGCCAGCAGCGTAGGGAGGGATCAGCCCCAGCATTTT
D gene: TRBD1; clone size: NA; J gene: TRBJ1-2; CDR3 length: 14; V gene: TRBV4-1; CDR3 protein: CASSPGQANYGYTF; CDR3 DNA: TGCGCCAGCAGCCCCGGACAGGCTAACTATGGCTACACCTTC
D gene: NA; clone size: NA; J gene: TRBJ1-5; CDR3 length: 17; V gene: TRBV12-1; CDR3 protein: CASSLDRARDSNQPQHF; CDR3 DNA: TGTGCCAGCAGCTTGGACAGGGCTCGGGATAGCAATCAGCCCCAGCATTTT
D gene: NA; clone size: NA; J gene: TRBJ2-1; CDR3 length: 14; V gene: TRBV7-7; CDR3 protein: CASSLAIAAEEQFF; CDR3 DNA: TGTGCTAGCAGCTTAGCGATCGCGGCGGAGGAGCAGTTCTTC
D gene: NA; clone size: NA; J gene: TRBJ1-2; CDR3 length: 13; V gene: TRBV6-5; CDR3 protein: CASSYRTEYGYTF; CDR3 DNA: TGTGCCAGCAGTTACAGGACAGAATATGGCTACACCTTC
D gene: NA; clone size: NA; J gene: TRBJ1-1; CDR3 length: 12; V gene: TRBV19; CDR3 protein: CASSISSTEAFF; CDR3 DNA: TGTGCCAGTAGTATTAGCTCTACTGAAGCTTTCTTT
D gene: NA; clone size: NA; J gene: TRBJ1-2; CDR3 length: 13; V gene: TRBV30; CDR3 protein: CAATPPGVEGYTF; CDR3 DNA: TGTGCCGCCACACCCCCGGGAGTAGAGGGCTACACCTTC
D gene: TRBD1; clone size: NA; J gene: TRBJ2-2; CDR3 length: 15; V gene: TRBV7-7; CDR3 protein: CASSLGDSKTGELFF; CDR3 DNA: TGTGCTAGCAGCTTAGGGGACAGTAAGACCGGGGAGCTGTTTTTT
D gene: NA; clone size: NA; J gene: TRBJ2-6; CDR3 length: 13; V gene: TRBV11-2; CDR3 protein: CASSVGRGDVLTF; CDR3 DNA: TGTGCCAGCAGCGTGGGGCGGGGCGACGTCCTGACTTTC
D gene: TRBD1; clone size: NA; J gene: TRBJ2-1; CDR3 length: 15; V gene: TRBV6-5; CDR3 protein: CASTTGTGLYNEQFF; CDR3 DNA: TGTGCCAGCACTACCGGGACAGGGCTTTACAATGAGCAGTTCTTC
D gene: NA; clone size: NA; J gene: TRBJ1-1; CDR3 length: 12; V gene: TRBV23-1; CDR3 protein: CASSQSGIYAFF; CDR3 DNA: TGCGCCAGCAGTCAATCGGGCATATATGCTTTCTTT
D gene: NA; clone size: NA; J gene: TRBJ1-5; CDR3 length: 12; V gene: TRBV4-3; CDR3 protein: CASSQDFGPQHF; CDR3 DNA: TGCGCCAGCAGCCAAGATTTTGGCCCCCAGCATTTT
D gene: TRBD2; clone size: NA; J gene: TRBJ2-1; CDR3 length: 17; V gene: TRBV24-1; CDR3 protein: CATSDSGLAGSYNEQFF; CDR3 DNA: TGTGCCACCAGTGATTCGGGACTAGCGGGCTCCTACAATGAGCAGTTCTTC
D gene: NA; clone size: NA; J gene: TRBJ1-2; CDR3 length: 16; V gene: TRBV25-1; CDR3 protein: CASSSLGQDLNYGYTF; CDR3 DNA: TGTGCCAGCAGTTCACTAGGGCAGGACCTAAACTATGGCTACACCTTC
D gene: NA; clone size: NA; J gene: TRBJ2-1; CDR3 length: 15; V gene: TRBV4-1; CDR3 protein: CASSQGLVGRDEQFF; CDR3 DNA: TGCGCCAGCAGCCAAGGCCTCGTGGGCAGGGATGAGCAGTTCTTC
D gene: TRBD2; clone size: NA; J gene: TRBJ2-3; CDR3 length: 16; V gene: TRBV7-9; CDR3 protein: CASSSGLAGGKNTQYF; CDR3 DNA: TGTGCCAGCAGCTCGGGACTAGCGGGGGGGAAAAATACGCAGTATTTT
D gene: TRBD2; clone size: NA; J gene: TRBJ2-5; CDR3 length: 15; V gene: TRBV7-3; CDR3 protein: CASSRSGGVLETQYF; CDR3 DNA: TGTGCCAGCAGCCGTAGCGGGGGGGTTTTAGAGACCCAGTACTTC